This T cell receptor beta chain came from a study of CD8 T cells in ankylosing spondylitis. Scientists made TCR beta libraries using quantitative 5'-RACE with molecular barcodes. Each CDR3 protein gets one entry after TCRdb re-called the 5' RACE reads with MiXCR. The data contain 150,000 to 200,000 distinct CDR3 sequences, 15% to 20% of them seen just once; the ten biggest clones take up around 4%. Study observations and caveats: Earlier work had already found some motif variants in reactive arthritis synovial fluid and blood. Reportedly, matched ankylosing spondylitis synovial fluid was significantly enriched for disease-linked clones. About eight highly homologous variants made up a TCR beta motif that seemed to typify ankylosing spondylitis blood.

The CDR3 is made up of 12 amino acids. J was trimmed by 9 bases and V by 6 bases; bases with no gene match: 5. Germline-derived CDR1 and CDR2 are LNHDA and SQIVND (reference sequence). This clonotype was detected many times. Its antigen remains unidentified. Sequenced sample: blood, either unsorted or a sorted T cell fraction (not recorded which). The V and J genes are TRBV19 and TRBJ2-1; 7 bases line up with TRBD1. This sequence was found in a male donor between 5 and 35 years old with ankylosing spondylitis or in good health (not recorded which). CDR3 sequence (DNA): TGTGCCAGTAGAGAGGGGGCCGGTGAGCAGTTCTTC. This gives the protein CASREGAGEQFF.